A single count supports the clone carrying this T cell receptor (beta chain). No antigen is known for it. This sample is drawn from a study of cytomegalovirus exposure and HLA in healthy donors. PCR amplification relied on 60 Vbeta primers (plus 13 Jbeta primers). Here immunoSEQ multiplex PCR was the method, and the copy in TCRdb shows in-frame clones only, minus some. Among 65,000 to 90,000 clones, around 70% were seen once, and the ten largest hold 15% to 20%. Study observations and caveats: Some TCR beta chains (164 of them) were listed as cytomegalovirus-associated. Later on, an analysis tied under 20,000 TCR beta sequences to HLA alleles at 0.05 false discovery rate.

Input material: PBMCs. This receptor was taken from a woman aged 40 to 50 in good health and CMV-seropositive.

CDR3 in amino acids: CASSPQRGNQPQHF. The CDR3 nucleotides are TGTGCCAGCTCACCACAAAGGGGGAATCAGCCCCAGCATTTT. The chain has TRBV18 and TRBJ1-5; possibly TRBD1 for D (6 bases). The CDR3 sequence is 14 residues long. Germline lookup yields CDR1 KGHSH and CDR2 LQKENI. Trimming cost V 1 base and J 4 bases, with 8 bases left between them. Supplemented by reference TRBV18 and TRBJ1-5, the full variable domain reads NAGVMQNPRHLVRRRGQEARLRCSPMKGHSHVYWYRQLPEEGLKFMVYLQKENIIDESGMPKERFSAEFPKEGPSILRIQQVVRGDSAAYFCASSPQRGNQPQHFGDGTRLSIL.